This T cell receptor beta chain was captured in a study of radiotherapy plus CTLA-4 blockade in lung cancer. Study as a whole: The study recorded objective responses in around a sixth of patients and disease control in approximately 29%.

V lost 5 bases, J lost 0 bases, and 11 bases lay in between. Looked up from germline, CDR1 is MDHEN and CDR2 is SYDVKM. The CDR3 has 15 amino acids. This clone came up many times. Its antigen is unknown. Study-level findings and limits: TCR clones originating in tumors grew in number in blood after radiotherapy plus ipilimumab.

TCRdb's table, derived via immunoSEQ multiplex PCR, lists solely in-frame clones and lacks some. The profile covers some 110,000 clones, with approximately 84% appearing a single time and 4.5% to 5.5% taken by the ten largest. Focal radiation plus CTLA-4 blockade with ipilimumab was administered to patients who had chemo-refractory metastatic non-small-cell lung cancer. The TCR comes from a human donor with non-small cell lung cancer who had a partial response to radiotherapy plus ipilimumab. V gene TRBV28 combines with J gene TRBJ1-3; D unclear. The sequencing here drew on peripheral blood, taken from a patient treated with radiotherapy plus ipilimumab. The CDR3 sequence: CASSQGGASGNTIYF. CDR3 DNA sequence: TGTGCCAGCAGTCAAGGCGGAGCCTCTGGAAACACCATATATTTT.